The next 8 T cell receptor beta chains were all read from a single sample in a study of T cells in Graves' hyperthyroidism and ophthalmopathy (dated by TCRdb to the late 2010s). The method was multiplex PCR. Reads for this sample came from an Illumina HiSeq 2000. TCR beta CDR3 regions were amplified from RNA transcripts. The TCR CDR3 was subjected to a first round of RT-PCR using the HTBI primer set and the Qiagen OneStep RT-PCR kit. The public reads were reanalyzed by TCRdb: fastp trimming at Q25, MiXCR alignment, in-frame beta chains only. Identical CDR3 proteins give one entry, which carries the most common genes and DNA. For this sample the table gives about 840,000 distinct CDR3 sequences, of which roughly 40% were detected only once. Jointly, the top ten make up about 9% of the sample. The sample was blood. The receptors derive from a man younger than 35 with Graves' hyperthyroidism.

Worth noting for this clonotype: This may be a read error, as it is one base from a much larger clone. The chain is built from TRBV20-1 and TRBJ1-1, with D uncertain. This CDR3 comprises 11 residues. Trimming took off 5 bases at V and 3 bases at J, with 7 bases between the two ends. Germline CDR1 reads DFQATT; CDR2 reads SNEGSKA (reference sequence). As DNA, the CDR3 is TGCAGTGCTCAGACCGACACTGAAGCTTTCTTT. It translates to CSAQTDTEAFF.

This clonotype was seen a few times. The V call is TRBV7-9, the J call TRBJ1-5; possibly TRBD1 for D (5 bases). This CDR3 comprises 15 residues. Trimming cost V 4 bases and J 4 bases, with 14 bases left between them. The V gene's germline CDR1 is SEHNR and CDR2 FQNEAQ (reference sequence). DNA for the CDR3: TGTGCCAGCAGCTACACCGGGACCTCTAATCAGCCCCAGCATTTT. Its translation is CASSYTGTSNQPQHF.

This chain links TRBV7-8 with TRBJ1-2, with 9 nucleotides matching TRBD1. Germline trimming cut 1 base from V and 9 bases from J; bases unmatched to any gene: 9. CDR1 and CDR2 (germline): SGHVS, FQNEAQ. The CDR3 length is 15 residues. CDR3 bases: TGTGCCAGCAGCTTAGACCCAGGACAGGGGATAAGCTACACCTTC. This sequence encodes CASSLDPGQGISYTF.

With regard to this clonotype: This sequence may be a read error, since a much larger clone differs from it by one base. The CDR3 does not end in the conserved phenylalanine or tryptophan, so this is likely a read error. The J gene is TRBJ1-5, the V gene TRBV13, with D possibly matching TRBD1 (5 bases). Trimming cost V 8 bases and J 2 bases, with 10 bases left between them. This CDR3 contains 13 residues. CDR1 and CDR2 (germline): PRHDT, FYEKMQ (reference sequence). The CDR3 here is CASGRGRNQPQHS. In DNA form, the CDR3 reads TGTGCCAGCGGTCGGGGACGCAATCAGCCCCAGCATTCT.

As regards this clonotype: Since a much larger clone is just one base distant, this may be a read error. The CDR3 region is CANNRAKNTEAFF. The CDR3 bases are TGTGCCAACAACAGGGCTAAGAACACTGAAGCTTTCTTT. The chain is built from TRBV7-2 and TRBJ1-1; a weak D match, TRBD1 (6 bases). There are 13 residues in the CDR3. V lost 10 bases and J lost 1, with 13 bases in between. Germline V lookup: CDR1 SGHTA, CDR2 FQGNSA.

This clonotype was counted many times. This chain joins TRBV24-1 and TRBJ2-5, with 12 bases that match TRBD2. The CDR3 runs 16 residues. Germline CDR1 reads KGHDR; CDR2 reads SFDVKD. Losses at the gene ends were 4 bases for V and 2 bases for J; bases not matched to a gene: 4. DNA for the CDR3: TGTGCCACCAGTGAATCCGGGACTAGCGGGCAAGAGACCCAGTACTTC. Translating gives CATSESGTSGQETQYF.

This clonotype was seen many times. The V call is TRBV7-9, the J call TRBJ2-5; 7 bases align to TRBD2. This CDR3 comprises 14 residues. The V segment lost 5 bases and the J segment 5 bases; nucleotides outside the gene matches: 8. Germline-derived CDR1 and CDR2 are SEHNR and FQNEAQ (reference sequence). As DNA, the CDR3 is TGTGCCAGCAGCCGAAGCGGGATCTGGGAGACCCAGTACTTC. Translation gives CASSRSGIWETQYF.

The chain uses TRBV29-1 and TRBJ2-5; TRBD1 matches at 9 bases. Per germline, CDR1 SQVTM and CDR2 ANQGSEA. The CDR3 is 13 residues long. V lost 6 bases and J lost 4; bases outside the gene matches: 6. DNA of the CDR3: TGCAGCGTCGGGACAGGGACGTCAGAGACCCAGTACTTC. Translation: CSVGTGTSETQYF.